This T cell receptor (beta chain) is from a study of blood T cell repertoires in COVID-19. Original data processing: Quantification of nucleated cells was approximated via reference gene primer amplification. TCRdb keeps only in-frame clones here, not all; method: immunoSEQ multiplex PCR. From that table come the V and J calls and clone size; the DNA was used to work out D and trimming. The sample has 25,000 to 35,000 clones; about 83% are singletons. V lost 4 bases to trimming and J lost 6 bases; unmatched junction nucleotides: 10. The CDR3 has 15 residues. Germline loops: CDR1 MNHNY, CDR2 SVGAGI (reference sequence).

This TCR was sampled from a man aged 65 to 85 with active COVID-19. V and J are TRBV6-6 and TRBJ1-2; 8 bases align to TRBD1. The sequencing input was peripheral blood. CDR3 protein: CASSSRQGAPNGYTF. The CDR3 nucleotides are TGTGCCAGCAGTTCCCGGCAGGGGGCGCCTAATGGCTACACCTTC.